The rows below give T cell receptor beta chains drawn from one sample of a study of blood T cell repertoires in COVID-19. Sequencing used immunoSEQ multiplex PCR; TCRdb keeps in-frame clones, though not all of them. The sample carries nearly 45,000 clones, roughly four fifths recorded once. Sequencing was performed on peripheral blood. The receptor set was obtained from a human donor in a cohort sampled during active COVID-19. The CDR3 runs from the conserved cysteine through the conserved F or W. Fields, in order: V gene, D gene, clone size, J gene, CDR3 DNA, CDR3 protein. The D gene is left open where the match is weak. Only part of the rows carry a size: once, few, many, or a class if the clone is expanded.

V: TRBV5-1; D: TRBD1; size: -; J: TRBJ1-1; DNA: TGCGCCAGCAGCTTGGCCACAAGGACAGGGGAGACCTCAGGGGATGAAGCTTTCTTT; CDR3: CASSLATRTGETSGDEAFF
V: TRBV5-8; D: -; size: -; J: TRBJ2-1; DNA: TGTGCCAGCAGCCCAGATACCAATGAGCAGTTCTTC; CDR3: CASSPDTNEQFF
V: TRBV18; D: -; size: -; J: TRBJ1-6; DNA: TGTGCCAGCTCAAAAACCCCGACAGGCAATTCACCCCTCCACTTT; CDR3: CASSKTPTGNSPLHF
V: TRBV7-7; D: -; size: -; J: TRBJ2-6; DNA: TGTGCTAGCAGCTTAGGGACACCGAGCTCTGGGGCCAACGTCCTGACTTTC; CDR3: CASSLGTPSSGANVLTF
V: TRBV27; D: -; size: -; J: TRBJ2-7; DNA: TGTGCCAGCAGTTTCGACAGGTTTCGCGAGCAGTACTTC; CDR3: CASSFDRFREQYF
V: TRBV3-1/TRBV3-2; D: -; size: -; J: TRBJ2-2; DNA: TGTGCCAGCCAAGCCTTCGGGGAGCTGTTTTTT; CDR3: CASQAFGELFF
V: TRBV3-1/TRBV3-2; D: TRBD2; size: -; J: TRBJ2-1; DNA: TGTGCCAGCAGCCCTCCGACTAGCCGGTCCTACAATGAGCAGTTCTTC; CDR3: CASSPPTSRSYNEQFF
V: TRBV7-9; D: -; size: many; J: TRBJ1-1; DNA: TGTGCCAGCAGCTTGGGGGGGTCCCCGAACACTGAAGCTTTCTTT; CDR3: CASSLGGSPNTEAFF
V: TRBV25-1; D: TRBD1; size: -; J: TRBJ1-2; DNA: TGTGCCAGCAAGGAAACAGGGGGCTCTCGCTATGGCTACACCTTC; CDR3: CASKETGGSRYGYTF
V: TRBV5-1; D: TRBD2; size: -; J: TRBJ2-1; DNA: TGCGCCAGCAGCCCCCTGGTTGGGGGGGTCCCCAATGAGCAGTTCTTC; CDR3: CASSPLVGGVPNEQFF
V: TRBV19; D: -; size: -; J: TRBJ2-4; DNA: TGTGCCAGTAGTACTCAGGGGCCGGCCAAAAACATTCAGTACTTC; CDR3: CASSTQGPAKNIQYF
V: TRBV19; D: TRBD1; size: -; J: TRBJ1-1; DNA: TGTGCCAGTAGTTTTGGACAGGGGGAGGTGAACACTGAAGCTTTCTTT; CDR3: CASSFGQGEVNTEAFF
V: TRBV7-8; D: -; size: -; J: TRBJ2-6; DNA: TGTGCCAGCAGCGTACGGACAACGATTAACGTCCTGACTTTC; CDR3: CASSVRTTINVLTF